Below are 2 T cell receptor beta chains sequenced from a single sample in a study of T-cell memory formation after mild COVID-19. One entry per CDR3 protein, called by TCRdb with MiXCR from the 5' RACE reads. The sample has some 350,000 distinct CDR3 sequences, roughly 13% seen once. Material: PBMCs or a T cell subset sorted from them (not recorded which). Source of these receptors: a man between 18 and 29 years old who had mild COVID-19 (a few samples of this study predate the infection). Cell type and time point are not known.

CDR3 protein: CASSLGTGGGNQPQHF. In nucleotides, the CDR3 is TGCGCCAGCAGCTTGGGGACCGGTGGGGGCAATCAGCCCCAGCATTTT. The V and J genes are TRBV5-1 and TRBJ1-5, with D unclear. The CDR3 spans 16 residues. Trimming stripped 0 bases from V and 2 bases from J, with 12 bases between. Germline CDR1 and CDR2: SGHRS and YFSETQ.

The J gene is TRBJ1-2, the V gene TRBV5-1; possible D gene TRBD1, 5 bases. CDR3 length: 15 amino acids. Germline values: CDR1 SGHRS, CDR2 YFSETQ. Between the trimmed V and J ends, which lost 0 bases and 5 bases, there was a span of 14 bases. CDR3 bases: TGCGCCAGCAGCTTGGCCCTGGGACCAGTATATGGCTACACCTTC. Translated, it gives CASSLALGPVYGYTF.